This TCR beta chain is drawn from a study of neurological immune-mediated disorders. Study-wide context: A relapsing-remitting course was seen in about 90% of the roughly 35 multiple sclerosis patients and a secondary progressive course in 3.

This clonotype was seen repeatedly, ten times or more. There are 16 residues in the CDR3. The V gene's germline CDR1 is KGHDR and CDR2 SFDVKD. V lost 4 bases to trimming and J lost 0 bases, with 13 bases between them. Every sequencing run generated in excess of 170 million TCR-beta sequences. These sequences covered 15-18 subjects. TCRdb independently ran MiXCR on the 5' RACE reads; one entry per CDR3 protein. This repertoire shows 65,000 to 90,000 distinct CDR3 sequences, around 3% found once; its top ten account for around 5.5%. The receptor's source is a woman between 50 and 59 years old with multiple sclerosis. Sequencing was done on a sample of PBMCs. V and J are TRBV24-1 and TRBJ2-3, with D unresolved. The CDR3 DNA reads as TGTGCCACCAGTGACCCGACATCATTTAGCACAGATACGCAGTATTTT. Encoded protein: CATSDPTSFSTDTQYF.